This entry concerns a single T cell receptor beta chain. Its antigen remains unidentified. With a much larger clone just one base away, this may be a read error. The sample originates from a study of tumor-infiltrating lymphocytes in primary liver carcinoma. This CDR3 comprises 13 residues. Trimming took 10 bases from V and 4 from J, leaving 16 bases between them. Germline V gene data show CDR1 as MNHEY and CDR2 as SVGEGT. TCR beta cDNA was prepared out of approximately 470 ng total RNA by means of a constant-region primer. Libraries of TCR beta came from three nested multiplex PCR rounds with slightly modified ARM-PCR. Forward primers for TRBV1-TRBV30 and a C-beta reverse primer served the first two PCR rounds, at about 10 cycles each. TCRdb analysed the multiplex PCR reads with MiXCR anew, one entry per CDR3 protein. This sample has about 310,000 distinct CDR3 sequences, with 45% to 70% found just once.

Notes on the study in general: Researchers found tumor-adjacent and tumor-blood pairs overlapped less than tumor region pairs. Because the samples were bulk unsorted, the study did not compare CD4+ and CD8+ repertoires.

Unsorted whole blood supplied the blood RNA, and germline DNA was isolated too. Before any surgery took place, 4 to 4.5 milliliters of peripheral blood were collected. The rearrangement joins TRBV6-2 or TRBV6-3 to TRBJ1-1, with D possibly matching TRBD1 (5 bases). The sequenced sample was peripheral blood. The sequence came from a woman aged 25 to 45 with primary liver carcinoma and hepatitis B virus infection. Here the CDR3 reads CANKITGPTEAFF. In DNA, the CDR3 is TGTGCCAACAAAATCACAGGACCCACTGAAGCTTTCTTT.